This T cell receptor beta chain comes out of a study of T cells in Graves' hyperthyroidism and ophthalmopathy. Findings of the study overall: The model anticipated ophthalmopathy a median approximately 6.5 months pre-onset. Most thyroid clonotypes expanded above 0.001 were also detected in blood.

The CDR3 regions of TCR beta were amplified from RNA transcripts. First-round RT-PCR of the TCR CDR3 relied on the HTBI primer set. One entry per CDR3 protein results from TCRdb running MiXCR on the multiplex PCR reads. The sample lists around 580,000 distinct CDR3 sequences; around 42% were seen once. With respect to this clonotype: The target antigen is unknown.

Per the germline V gene, CDR1 is SQVTM and CDR2 is ANQGSEA. Trimming took 7 bases from V and 4 from J; bases not matched to a gene: 6. This CDR3 has 13 amino acids. Hyperthyroidism was newly diagnosed in patients aged 18 to 65 (duration under 2 months). Patients showing uncontrolled infection, other autoimmune disease, pregnancy or lactation were ineligible. Input material: peripheral blood or thyroid tissue (not recorded which). This chain joins TRBV29-1 and TRBJ2-5; 10 positions agree with TRBD1. This TCR derives from a woman between 18 and 29 years old with Graves' hyperthyroidism. The CDR3: CSAGTGVSETQYF. CDR3 DNA sequence: TGCAGCGCCGGGACAGGGGTATCAGAGACCCAGTACTTC.